One sample yielded the 7 T cell receptor beta chains listed below, sequenced in a study of OX40 agonist ivuxolimab in advanced cancers. The table came from immunoSEQ multiplex PCR; TCRdb's copy has only in-frame clones and leaves some out. The repertoire holds 68,000 or so clones, with 70% to 90% as singletons. Sequenced material: CD4+ or CD8+ T cells sorted from blood, taken in a trial of the OX40 agonist ivuxolimab. Receptor source: an adult with an advanced solid tumor such as melanoma, head and neck, liver or kidney cancer.

The V gene is TRBV5-1, the J gene TRBJ1-1, with a possible D match to TRBD1 (5 bases). V was cut by 4 bases and J by 0 bases, with 10 bases left in between. This CDR3 spans 14 amino acids. Germline V gene sequence: CDR1 SGHRS, CDR2 YFSETQ. The CDR3 loop is CASSVMGLNTEAFF. CDR3 nucleotides: TGCGCCAGCAGCGTGATGGGGCTGAACACTGAAGCTTTCTTT.

This chain uses TRBV6-5 with TRBJ2-3; TRBD1 matches 7 bases. J lost 2 bases, V lost 6 bases, and 8 bases had no gene match. The CDR3 runs 15 residues. Germline assignment: CDR1 MNHEY and CDR2 SVGAGI. The CDR3: CASRTGQTITDTQYF. DNA for the CDR3: TGTGCCAGCAGGACGGGACAGACAATCACAGATACGCAGTATTTT.

V is TRBV20-1 and J is TRBJ1-2; D ambiguous. This CDR3 has 11 amino acids. Germline V lookup: CDR1 DFQATT, CDR2 SNEGSKA (reference sequence). V was shortened by 5 bases and J by 8 bases, with 12 bases between the two germline ends. CDR3 bases: TGCAGTGCTCCTACTGGATACGGCTACACCTTC. Translated: CSAPTGYGYTF.

V and J are TRBV28 and TRBJ1-1, with D unclear. Between the trimmed V and J ends, which lost 1 base and 2 bases, there was a span of 8 bases. Germline assignment: CDR1 MDHEN and CDR2 SYDVKM. This CDR3 contains 14 residues. The CDR3 spells CASSLYGRNTEAFF. The DNA for the CDR3 is TGTGCCAGCAGTTTATACGGCAGAAACACTGAAGCTTTCTTT.

This clone was detected only a few times. This chain links TRBV27 with TRBJ1-6; D not resolved. This CDR3 contains 13 residues. Trimming shortened V by 3 bases and J by 11 bases, and 11 bases separated the two germline ends. Germline V lookup: CDR1 MNHEY, CDR2 SMNVEV (reference sequence). CDR3 in amino acids: CASSFGFRAPLHF. The CDR3, as DNA: TGTGCCAGCAGTTTTGGGTTTCGGGCACCCCTCCACTTT.

The chain employs TRBV5-6 and TRBJ1-1; D call uncertain. This CDR3 region has 16 residues. Looked up from germline, CDR1 is SGHDT and CDR2 is YYEEEE. V was shortened by 2 bases and J by 2 bases, with 16 bases between the two germline ends. The CDR3 DNA reads as TGTGCCAGCAGCTTTGTGGGCGCGGGCAGTAACACTGAAGCTTTCTTT. Protein: CASSFVGAGSNTEAFF. The full variable domain, completed using reference TRBV5-6 and TRBJ1-1, is DAGVTQSPTHLIKTRGQQVTLRCSPKSGHDTVSWYQQALGQGPQFIFQYYEEEERQRGNFPDRFSGHQFPNYSSELNVNALLLGDSALYLCASSFVGAGSNTEAFFGQGTRLTVV.

The chain joins TRBV18 to TRBJ2-7; no clear D gene. The V end lost 4 bases, the J end lost 5 bases, and 12 bases lay between the germline ends. Germline lookup yields CDR1 KGHSH and CDR2 LQKENI. The CDR3 is 13 amino acids. The CDR3 DNA is TGTGCCAGCTCACGTTCTTCCTTTGACGAGCAGTACTTC. Translating it yields CASSRSSFDEQYF.